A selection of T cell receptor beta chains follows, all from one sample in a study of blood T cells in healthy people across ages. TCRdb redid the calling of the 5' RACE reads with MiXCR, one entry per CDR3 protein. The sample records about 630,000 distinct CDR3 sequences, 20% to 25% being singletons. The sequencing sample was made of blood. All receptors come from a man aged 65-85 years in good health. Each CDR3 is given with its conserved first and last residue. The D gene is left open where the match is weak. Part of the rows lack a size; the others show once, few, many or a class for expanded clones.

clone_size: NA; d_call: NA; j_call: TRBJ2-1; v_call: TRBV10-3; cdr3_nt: TGTGCCATCAATAATTTAGGGGAGCAGTTCTTC; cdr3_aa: CAINNLGEQFF
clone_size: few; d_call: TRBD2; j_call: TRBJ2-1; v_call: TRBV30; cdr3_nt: TGTGCCTGGAGCGGGACTAGCGGAAATAAGCAGTTCTTC; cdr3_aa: CAWSGTSGNKQFF
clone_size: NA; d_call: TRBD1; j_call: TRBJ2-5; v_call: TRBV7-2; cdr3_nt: TGTGCCAGCAGCCCTCAGACAGGGGGGCAAGAGACCCAGTACTTC; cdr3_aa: CASSPQTGGQETQYF
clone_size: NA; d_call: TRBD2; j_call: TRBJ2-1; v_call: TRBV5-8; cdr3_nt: TGTGCCAGCAGCTTGCTTAGCGGGGGGGCATTTTACAATGAGCAGTTCTTC; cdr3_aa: CASSLLSGGAFYNEQFF
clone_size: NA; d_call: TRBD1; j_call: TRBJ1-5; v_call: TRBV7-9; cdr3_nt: TGTGCCAGCAGCATAGGGACAGGGGGCGTCCATCAGCCCCAGCATTTT; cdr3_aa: CASSIGTGGVHQPQHF
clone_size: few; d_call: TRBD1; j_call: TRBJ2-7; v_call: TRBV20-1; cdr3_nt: TGCAGTGCTAGACTCGTAACAGGGGAGTACTTC; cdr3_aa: CSARLVTGEYF
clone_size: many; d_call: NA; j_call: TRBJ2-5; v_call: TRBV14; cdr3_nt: TGTGCCAGCAGCCAAGTTCAGCAAGAGACCCAGTACTTC; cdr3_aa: CASSQVQQETQYF
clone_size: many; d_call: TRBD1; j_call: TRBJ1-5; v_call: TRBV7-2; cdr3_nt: TGTGCCAGCAGCCCCGGGACAGCCAATCAGCCCCAGCATTTT; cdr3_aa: CASSPGTANQPQHF
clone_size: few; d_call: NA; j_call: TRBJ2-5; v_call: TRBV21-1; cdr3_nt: TGTGCCAGCAGCTGCTGGATTCAGACCCAGTACTTC; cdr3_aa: CASSCWIQTQYF
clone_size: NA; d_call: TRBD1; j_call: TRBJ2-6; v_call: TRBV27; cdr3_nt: TGTGCCAGCAGTTTAGGCCCGGGACAGGGGGCTAGTGGGGCCAACGTCCTGACTTTC; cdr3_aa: CASSLGPGQGASGANVLTF
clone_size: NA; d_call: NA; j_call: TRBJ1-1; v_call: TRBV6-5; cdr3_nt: TGTGCCAGCAGTCTCCGGGACCGGTCTGAAGCTTTCTTT; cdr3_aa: CASSLRDRSEAFF
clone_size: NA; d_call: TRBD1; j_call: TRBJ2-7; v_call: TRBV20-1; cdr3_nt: TGCAGTGCCGAAACAGGGGCCATCACCTACGAGCAGTACTTC; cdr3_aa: CSAETGAITYEQYF
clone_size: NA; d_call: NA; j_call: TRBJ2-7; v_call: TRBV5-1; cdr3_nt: TGCGCCAGCAGCCCAAATTACGACTCCTACGAGCAGTACTTC; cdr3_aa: CASSPNYDSYEQYF
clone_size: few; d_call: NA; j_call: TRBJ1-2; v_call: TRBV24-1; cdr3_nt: TGTGCCACCAGTGATCCGGGCTTCTTCTATGGCTACACCTTC; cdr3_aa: CATSDPGFFYGYTF
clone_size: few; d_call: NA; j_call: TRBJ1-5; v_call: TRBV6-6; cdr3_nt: TGTGCCAGCAGTTACAGGGTCAATCAGCCCCAGCATTTT; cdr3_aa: CASSYRVNQPQHF
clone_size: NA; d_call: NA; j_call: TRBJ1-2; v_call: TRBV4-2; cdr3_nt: TGTGCCAGCAGCCGAGACGCAGACAATGGCTACACCTTC; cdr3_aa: CASSRDADNGYTF
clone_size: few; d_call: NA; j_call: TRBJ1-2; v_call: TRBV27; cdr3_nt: TGTGTCAGCAGTTTTGGGCCAGACTATGGCTACACCTTC; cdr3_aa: CVSSFGPDYGYTF
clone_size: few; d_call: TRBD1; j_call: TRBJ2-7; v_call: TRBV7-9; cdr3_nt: TGTGCCAACAGTCCCGGGACAGAGTCCTACGAGCAGTACTTC; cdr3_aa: CANSPGTESYEQYF
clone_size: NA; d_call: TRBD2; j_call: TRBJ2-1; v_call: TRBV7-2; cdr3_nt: TGTGCCAGCAGAAGGACTAGCGGGAGCGGGCCCGAGCAGTTCTTC; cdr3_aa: CASRRTSGSGPEQFF
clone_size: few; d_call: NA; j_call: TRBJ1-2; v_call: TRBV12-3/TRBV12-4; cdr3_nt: TGTGCCAGCAGTTTATCCCATGGCTACACCTTC; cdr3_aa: CASSLSHGYTF
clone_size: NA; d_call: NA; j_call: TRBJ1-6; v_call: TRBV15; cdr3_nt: TGTGCCACCAGCAGAGAGCGGGGGTCACCCCTCCACTTT; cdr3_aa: CATSRERGSPLHF
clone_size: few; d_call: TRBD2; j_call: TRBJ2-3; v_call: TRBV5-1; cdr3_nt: TGCGCCAGCAGCTTACTAGCGGACGTGAGCACAGATACGCAGTATTTT; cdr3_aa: CASSLLADVSTDTQYF
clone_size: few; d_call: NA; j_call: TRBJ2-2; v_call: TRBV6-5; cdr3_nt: TGTGCCAGCAGTTACTCACTCAGAACGGGCGGGGAGCTGTTTTTT; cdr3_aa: CASSYSLRTGGELFF
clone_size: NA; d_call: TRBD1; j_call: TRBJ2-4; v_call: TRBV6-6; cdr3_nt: TGTGCCAGCAGTTACAGGGGGCGAGCCAAAAACATTCAGTACTTC; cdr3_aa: CASSYRGRAKNIQYF
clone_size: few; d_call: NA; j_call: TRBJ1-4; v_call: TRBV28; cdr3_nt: TGTGCCAGCAGACCCACAGGGAAATGGGATGAAAAACTGTTTTTT; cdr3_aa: CASRPTGKWDEKLFF
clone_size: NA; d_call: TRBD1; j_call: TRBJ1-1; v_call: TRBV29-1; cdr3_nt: TGCAGCGTTGGTGCTCAACAGGGGAAGAACACTGAAGCTTTCTTT; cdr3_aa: CSVGAQQGKNTEAFF
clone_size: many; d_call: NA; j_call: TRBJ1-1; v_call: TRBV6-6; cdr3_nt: TGTGCCAGCAGCGAGGGGGGGGGGAGGACTGAAGCTTTCTTT; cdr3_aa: CASSEGGGRTEAFF
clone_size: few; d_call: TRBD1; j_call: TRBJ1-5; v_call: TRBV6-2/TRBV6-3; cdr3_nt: TGTGCCAGCAAAGAAGTCGGGGACAGGGGCAATCAGCCCCAGCATTTT; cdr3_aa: CASKEVGDRGNQPQHF
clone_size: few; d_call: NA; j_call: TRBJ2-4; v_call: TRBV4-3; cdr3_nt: TGCGCCAGCAACCAAGATAATTTGGCGGAACTAGCCAAAAACATTCAGTACTTC; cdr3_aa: CASNQDNLAELAKNIQYF
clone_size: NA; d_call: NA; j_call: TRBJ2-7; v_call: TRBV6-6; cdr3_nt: TGTGCCAGCAGGGGCTGGGGTAGCAACGAGCAGTACTTC; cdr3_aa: CASRGWGSNEQYF
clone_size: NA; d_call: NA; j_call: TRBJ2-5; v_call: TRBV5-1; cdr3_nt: TGCGCCGGCAGCTTATCAGGGGCACAAGAGACCCAGTACTTC; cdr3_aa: CAGSLSGAQETQYF